This TCR beta chain was retrieved from a study of blood T cell repertoires in COVID-19. Study-wide context: The study drew acute and convalescent COVID-19 samples from the United States, Italy and Spain. PBMCs, B-cell-depleted T cells, or T cells provided the cDNA or gDNA that made up the material.

Per the original methods: Reference gene primer amplification in the assay estimated nucleated cell counts. This table comes from immunoSEQ multiplex PCR, and its TCRdb copy is limited to in-frame clones, with some not included. That table gives V, J and clone size, and the DNA gave D and trimming. The sample has more than 110,000 clones; more than 80% are singletons. This CDR3 has 15 amino acids. CDR1 SGHTA and CDR2 FQGNSA come from the germline V gene. V gave up 5 bases and J gave up 6 bases; unmatched junction bases: 7. The source is a woman older than 75 in a cohort sampled during active or convalescent COVID-19. The chain recombines TRBV7-2 with TRBJ1-6; 7 bases fit TRBD1. Source material: peripheral blood. CDR3 residues: CASSPKGQTNSPLHF. CDR3 DNA: TGTGCCAGCAGCCCAAAGGGACAGACTAATTCACCCCTCCACTTT.